This T cell receptor beta chain was sequenced in a study of T cells in Graves' hyperthyroidism and ophthalmopathy. CDR3 size: 14 residues. The V end lost 2 bases, the J end lost 4 bases, and 9 bases lay between the germline ends. Germline V gives CDR1 MDHEN, CDR2 SYDVKM. RNA transcripts served as the template for amplifying TCR beta CDR3 regions. HTBI primers drove first-round RT-PCR of the TCR CDR3. A single record per CDR3 protein comes from TCRdb applying MiXCR to the multiplex PCR reads. The repertoire holds around 250,000 distinct CDR3 sequences, with roughly 15% as singletons. Sequencing input: blood. This chain connects TRBV28 to TRBJ1-3; D remains unclear. This receptor was obtained from a woman in her thirties or forties with Graves' hyperthyroidism that later progressed to Graves' ophthalmopathy. Here the CDR3 reads CASSLAVAGNTIYF. CDR3 DNA sequence: TGTGCCAGCAGTTTAGCAGTGGCAGGAAACACCATATATTTT.